This TCR beta chain was obtained from a study of T cell responses to AZD1222 COVID-19 vaccine. Profiled with immunoSEQ multiplex PCR; TCRdb holds only in-frame clones, not every one. The sample has 150,000 or so clones; roughly nine tenths are singletons. Regarding the study as a whole: The donor cohort was predominantly white British with a female majority, and clonal diversity may have been underestimated.

As concerns this clone: Its antigen is unknown.

With 6 bases removed from V and 2 bases from J, the gap between germline ends came to 9 bases. There are 13 residues in the CDR3. Germline assignment: CDR1 MDHEN and CDR2 SYDVKM. The J gene is TRBJ2-3, the V gene TRBV28; D uncertain. The material sequenced was peripheral blood, taken on day 0 of MenACWY control vaccination. This receptor was identified in an adult in good health. The CDR3 spells CASRVGNTDTQYF. CDR3 sequence (DNA): TGTGCCAGCAGGGTGGGTAACACAGATACGCAGTATTTT.